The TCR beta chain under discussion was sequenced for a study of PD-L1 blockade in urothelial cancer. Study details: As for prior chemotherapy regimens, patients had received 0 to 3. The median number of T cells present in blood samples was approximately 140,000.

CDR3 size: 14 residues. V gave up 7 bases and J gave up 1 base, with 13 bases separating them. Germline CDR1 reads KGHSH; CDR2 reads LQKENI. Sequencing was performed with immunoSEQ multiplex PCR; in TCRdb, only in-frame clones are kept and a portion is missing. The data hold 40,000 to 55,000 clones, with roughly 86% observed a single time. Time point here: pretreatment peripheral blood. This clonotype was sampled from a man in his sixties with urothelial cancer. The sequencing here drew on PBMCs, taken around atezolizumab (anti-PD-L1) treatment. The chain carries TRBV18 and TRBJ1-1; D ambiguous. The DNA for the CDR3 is TGTGCCAGCTTCTTCGGGTCGGAGAACACTGAAGCTTTCTTT. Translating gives CASFFGSENTEAFF.